The 3 T cell receptor beta chains presented below share a single source sample, sequenced in a study of cytomegalovirus exposure and HLA in healthy donors. Assay used: immunoSEQ multiplex PCR; TCRdb lists only in-frame clones, some missing. The table lists 150,000 or so clones, about nine tenths of them singletons. Sequenced input: PBMCs. The source of these receptors is a woman under 40 in good health and CMV-seropositive.

The V and J genes are TRBV7-8 and TRBJ2-5, with 7 bases matching TRBD2. Germline V gene sequence: CDR1 SGHVS, CDR2 FQNEAQ. The CDR3 sequence is 16 residues long. J lost 5 bases, V lost 1 base, and 10 bases had no gene match. CDR3 sequence reads: CASSLEGRGFEETQYF. CDR3 nucleotides: TGTGCCAGCAGCTTAGAGGGGCGGGGGTTTGAGGAGACCCAGTACTTC.

This chain links TRBV29-1 with TRBJ2-1; 8 bases are shared with TRBD1. Trimming at V came to 7 bases and at J to 0 bases, leaving 11 bases not matched to a gene. The CDR3 covers 16 residues. Germline V lookup: CDR1 SQVTM, CDR2 ANQGSEA. The CDR3 is CSGRALTGGSYNEQFF. The CDR3 DNA sequence: TGCAGCGGACGAGCTTTAACAGGGGGCTCCTACAATGAGCAGTTCTTC.

The J gene is TRBJ2-1, the V gene TRBV7-6; D gene ambiguous. The CDR3 has 14 residues. The V and J ends lost 5 bases and 8 bases respectively, with 16 bases between them. Germline V gives CDR1 SGHVS, CDR2 FNYEAQ. The CDR3 DNA sequence: TGTGCCAGCAGCCTTGACTCGGCCGGCGATGAGCAGTTCTTC. Translated: CASSLDSAGDEQFF.